Below, 28 T cell receptor beta chains from the same sample are listed, as sequenced in a study of T cells in Graves' hyperthyroidism and ophthalmopathy. The investigators amplified TCR beta CDR3 regions from RNA transcripts. TCR CDR3 regions were first amplified by RT-PCR with HTBI primers. TCRdb re-called the multiplex PCR reads with MiXCR, one entry per CDR3 protein. In the table there are around 540,000 distinct CDR3 sequences, about 16% of which are singletons. The source material was blood. These TCRs come from a woman in her 30s with Graves' ophthalmopathy.

This clonotype has a count of ten or more. The rearrangement joins TRBV11-2 to TRBJ2-1; D remains unclear. There are 14 residues in the CDR3. Between the trimmed V and J ends, which lost 5 bases and 6 bases, there was a span of 14 bases. Looked up from germline, CDR1 is SGHAT and CDR2 is FQNNGV. The CDR3 protein is CASSPGPSGNEQFF. DNA for the CDR3: TGTGCCAGCAGCCCGGGCCCCTCGGGCAATGAGCAGTTCTTC.

This clonotype occurred once. The V call is TRBV5-1, the J call TRBJ2-5, with D perhaps matching TRBD2 (6 bases). V shed 5 bases and J shed 4 bases, with 18 bases lying between them. The CDR3 is 15 residues long. Germline V gives CDR1 SGHRS, CDR2 YFSETQ. The CDR3 protein is CASSPRLGPRETQYF. Here the CDR3 DNA reads TGCGCCAGCAGTCCAAGACTAGGCCCTCGAGAGACCCAGTACTTC. Using reference TRBV5-1 and TRBJ2-5 for the parts outside the CDR3, the full variable domain is KAGVTQTPRYLIKTRGQQVTLSCSPISGHRSVSWYQQTPGQGLQFLFEYFSETQRNKGNFPGRFSGRQFSNSRSEMNVSTLELGDSALYLCASSPRLGPRETQYFGPGTRLLVL.

This clonotype appeared a single time. Its ends do not fully match the called genes, so a read error is possible. The chain couples TRBV27 to TRBJ1-2; 8 bases map to TRBD1. CDR1 and CDR2 (germline): MNHEY, SMNVEV (reference sequence). The CDR3 contains 14 residues. CDR3 sequence: CASSFQGARYGHTF. CDR3 in DNA: TGTGCCAGCAGTTTTCAGGGGGCGCGGTATGGCCACACCTTC.

As to this clonotype: This sequence may be a read error, since a much larger clone differs from it by one base. The conserved final phenylalanine or tryptophan is absent from the CDR3, which likely points to a read error. The chain carries TRBV20-1 and TRBJ2-5; 9 positions agree with TRBD2. The V gene's germline CDR1 is DFQATT and CDR2 SNEGSKA (reference sequence). V shed 1 base, J shed 0 bases, and the junction held 6 bases outside the gene matches. This CDR3 comprises 16 residues. CDR3 protein: CSARAITSGYQETQYL. CDR3 nucleotides: TGCAGTGCTAGAGCTATCACTAGCGGGTACCAAGAGACCCAGTACCTC.

The chain couples TRBV7-2 to TRBJ1-2, with a possible D match to TRBD1 (5 bases). Germline V gene sequence: CDR1 SGHTA, CDR2 FQGNSA. This CDR3 is 12 amino acids long. V lost 2 bases to trimming and J lost 7 bases, with 8 bases between them. CDR3 sequence (DNA): TGTGCCAGCAGCTTATTTCAGGGTGGCTACACCTTC. This encodes CASSLFQGGYTF.

This clonotype was seen many times. The rearrangement uses TRBV3-2 and TRBJ2-1; the DNA was not used to check the table's D call, TRBD2. TRBV3-2 is described as a pseudogene. The CDR3 is 15 residues long. The CDR3 coding sequence is TGTGCCAGCACCCTCTGCCCGGCTAGCGACAATGAGCAGTTCTTC. Translating it yields CASTLCPASDNEQFF.

This chain uses TRBV6-5 with TRBJ1-6, with D perhaps TRBD1 (5 bases). The CDR3 runs 15 residues. The V gene lost 0 bases and the J gene lost 5 bases, with 8 bases spanning the gap. The germline V gene encodes CDR1 MNHEY and CDR2 SVGAGI. CDR3 region: CASSYSGTNNSPLHF. CDR3 sequence (DNA): TGTGCCAGCAGTTACTCCGGGACCAATAATTCACCCCTCCACTTT.

This clonotype was found a few times. A read error may account for a junction end that differs from germline. The chain employs TRBV5-1 and TRBJ1-1; D is ambiguous. Germline CDR1 is SGHRS and CDR2 is YFSETQ. This CDR3 has 13 residues. Here the CDR3 reads CASSLNRVTEAFF. CDR3 bases: TGTGCCAGCAGCTTGAATAGGGTCACTGAAGCTTTCTTT.

This clonotype occurred many times. V is TRBV6-2 or TRBV6-3 and J is TRBJ2-6; the D is unclear. This CDR3 contains 16 residues. Germline V lookup: CDR1 MNHEY, CDR2 SVGEGT. Trimming stripped 2 bases from V and 0 bases from J, with 8 bases between. The CDR3 sequence is CASSYLSLSGANVLTF. As DNA, the CDR3 is TGTGCCAGCAGTTACCTCAGCCTCTCTGGGGCCAACGTCCTGACTTTC.

Only a few counts were recorded for this clonotype. This sequence joins TRBV18 and TRBJ2-6; perhaps TRBD1 as D (6 bases). The CDR3 runs to 18 residues. The ends were cut back, 2 bases at V and 1 base at J, with 15 bases in the middle. Germline assignment: CDR1 KGHSH and CDR2 LQKENI. The CDR3 protein is CASSPETGRMSGANVLTF. The CDR3, as DNA: TGTGCCAGCTCACCAGAGACAGGTCGGATGTCTGGGGCCAACGTCCTGACTTTC.

The V gene is TRBV5-1, the J gene TRBJ2-6; 8 positions match TRBD2. The trim removed 4 bases at V and 0 bases at J, leaving 3 bases unmatched. This CDR3 has 16 amino acids. Germline loops: CDR1 SGHRS, CDR2 YFSETQ. The CDR3 sequence is CASSLAGTSGANVLTF. Written as DNA, the CDR3 is TGCGCCAGCAGCCTAGCGGGTACCTCTGGGGCCAACGTCCTGACTTTC.

Remarks on this clonotype: Just one base apart from a much larger clone, this may be a read error. The rearrangement joins TRBV5-1 to TRBJ1-6, with D hard to call. CDR1 SGHRS and CDR2 YFSETQ come from the germline V gene. This CDR3 has 15 amino acids. CDR3 in DNA: TGCGTCAGCAGCTTGGCCGAGGGTTATGCGGAACCCCTCCACTTT. Its protein product is CVSSLAEGYAEPLHF.

This chain joins TRBV18 and TRBJ1-2, with D tentatively TRBD1 (5 bases). Looked up from germline, CDR1 is KGHSH and CDR2 is LQKENI. The V end was cut by 2 bases, the J end by 4 bases, with 14 bases between. This CDR3 has 15 residues. CDR3 amino acids: CASSPTGRMLYGYTF. CDR3 coding DNA: TGTGCCAGCTCACCAACGGGACGGATGCTCTATGGCTACACCTTC.

The chain has TRBV20-1 and TRBJ2-4; D possibly corresponds to TRBD2 (7 bases). V was clipped by 6 bases and J by 0 bases, with 18 bases between them. CDR3 length: 16 residues. Germline V gene data show CDR1 as DFQATT and CDR2 as SNEGSKA (reference sequence). CDR3 bases: TGCAGTGCGACGAAAGGGGGGGCGCTAGCCAAAAACATTCAGTACTTC. Translation: CSATKGGALAKNIQYF.

Worth noting for this clonotype: This sequence may be a read error, since a much larger clone differs from it by one base. The chain combines TRBV2 with TRBJ1-5, with D possibly matching TRBD1 (5 bases). The V end was cut by 8 bases, the J end by 2 bases, with 19 bases between. This CDR3 is 16 amino acids long. Per germline, CDR1 SNHLY and CDR2 FYNNEI. CDR3: CASRRGAPLGNQPQHF. The CDR3 bases are TGTGCCAGCCGCCGAGGGGCTCCCTTGGGCAATCAGCCCCAGCATTTT.

This clonotype was seen at least ten times. V and J are TRBV7-8 and TRBJ1-1; the D gene is possibly TRBD1 (6 bases). Germline lookup yields CDR1 SGHVS and CDR2 FQNEAQ. The CDR3 consists of 16 residues. Deletions cut 5 bases from V and 1 base from J, with 17 bases between. This chain's CDR3 is CASSQGHRPPNTEAFF. The CDR3 DNA follows: TGTGCCAGCAGCCAGGGACACCGGCCACCGAACACTGAAGCTTTCTTT.

This clonotype appeared a few times. The chain uses TRBV6-1 and TRBJ2-2, with TRBD2 identical over 9 bases. Germline CDR1 MNHNS, CDR2 SASEGT. Losses at the gene ends were 6 bases for V and 0 bases for J; bases not matched to a gene: 5. The CDR3 runs 16 residues. CDR3 sequence reads: CASSHIAGANTGELFF. The CDR3 DNA reads TGTGCCAGCAGCCACATAGCGGGGGCGAACACCGGGGAGCTGTTTTTT.

This clonotype was observed once. J is TRBJ1-4 and V is TRBV19, with a tentative D call TRBD1 (5 bases). This CDR3 comprises 15 residues. Germline-derived CDR1 and CDR2 are LNHDA and SQIVND (reference sequence). V lost 5 bases and J lost 7, with 17 bases in between. CDR3 sequence (DNA): TGTGCCAGTAGTTCTAAGCAGGGTAATGCTGAAAAACTGTTTTTT. It is translated as CASSSKQGNAEKLFF.

There are many counts of this clonotype. The rearrangement links TRBV29-1 to TRBJ2-6, with a tentative D call TRBD1 (5 bases). Germline V CDR1 and CDR2: SQVTM, ANQGSEA. Trimming removed 4 bases at V and 2 bases at J, with 6 bases between. This CDR3 has 13 amino acids. DNA of the CDR3: TGCAGCGTTGGGGGCGCTGGGGCCAACGTCCTGACTTTC. This gives the protein CSVGGAGANVLTF.

This rearrangement joins TRBV4-3 to TRBJ2-7; 11 bases line up with TRBD2. This CDR3 is 19 amino acids long. V lost 0 bases and J lost 5; bases outside the gene matches: 15. Germline V gene data show CDR1 as LGHNA and CDR2 as YSLEER. CDR3 sequence: CASSQDRQGTSGRLNEQYF. DNA for the CDR3: TGCGCCAGCAGCCAAGATCGGCAGGGAACTAGCGGGAGACTGAACGAGCAGTACTTC.

Only a few counts were recorded for this clonotype. CDR3 sequence: CASGPGTANEKLFF. The CDR3 DNA is TGTGCCAGCGGGCCGGGTACAGCTAATGAAAAACTGTTTTTT. V gene TRBV7-2 combines with J gene TRBJ1-4, with unresolved D. CDR3 size: 14 residues. The germline V gene encodes CDR1 SGHTA and CDR2 FQGNSA. Trimming removed 8 bases from V and 3 bases from J, with 13 bases in between.

In its sample, this clonotype was seen once. V gene TRBV7-3 combines with J gene TRBJ2-1; D is ambiguous. The germline V gene encodes CDR1 SGHTA and CDR2 FQGTGA. The germline V and J ends were trimmed by 5 bases and 9 bases, with 26 bases remaining between them. This CDR3 region has 17 residues. In DNA form, the CDR3 reads TGTGCCAGCAGCCCGACCCCGACTGGGAATGTAGGTGTTGAGCAGTTCTTC. Its translation: CASSPTPTGNVGVEQFF.

V and J are TRBV6-6 and TRBJ2-1; D is unclear. CDR1 is MNHNY, CDR2 SVGAGI, per germline (reference sequence). This CDR3 has 13 residues. V was trimmed by 2 bases and J by 6 bases, leaving 8 bases between them. CDR3 DNA sequence: TGTGCCAGCAGTTACGGGGTTGGCAATGAGCAGTTCTTC. This gives the protein CASSYGVGNEQFF.

This clonotype was observed many times. This sequence joins TRBV7-2 and TRBJ2-3; D is perhaps TRBD2 (6 bases). V lost 5 bases and J lost 5, with 20 bases in between. The germline V gene encodes CDR1 SGHTA and CDR2 FQGNSA. CDR3 size: 16 residues. The CDR3, as DNA: TGTGCCAGCAGCCCGGCGGGGTTCGTGGCCCTAGATACGCAGTATTTT. Translating it yields CASSPAGFVALDTQYF.

V is TRBV6-2 or TRBV6-3 and J is TRBJ1-5; possible D gene TRBD1, 5 bases. Between the trimmed V and J ends, which lost 5 bases and 2 bases, there was a span of 19 bases. Germline V gene sequence: CDR1 MNHEY, CDR2 SVGEGT. The CDR3 covers 17 residues. The chain's CDR3 is CASSPWYRRAGNQPQHF. The DNA of the CDR3 is TGTGCCAGCAGTCCTTGGTACCGCAGGGCTGGCAATCAGCCCCAGCATTTT.

This clonotype was seen a handful of times. The genes are TRBV7-3 and TRBJ1-2; TRBD1 agrees at 7 bases. The CDR3 extends over 18 amino acids. Germline loops: CDR1 SGHTA, CDR2 FQGTGA. V lost 2 bases and J lost 7; bases outside the gene matches: 19. CDR3 DNA: TGTGCCAGCAGCTTAGGGACAGTAAGTGGGATCCACCGGAGTGGCTACACCTTC. Translation: CASSLGTVSGIHRSGYTF.

The chain couples TRBV3-1 to TRBJ1-5; D is possibly TRBD1 (5 bases). The CDR3 is 17 residues long. V gave up 0 bases and J gave up 4 bases, with 16 bases separating them. Germline CDR1 is LGHDT and CDR2 is YNNKEL (reference sequence). CDR3: CASSQDRAGGVNQPQHF. The CDR3 bases are TGTGCCAGCAGCCAAGATCGAGCGGGAGGGGTTAATCAGCCCCAGCATTTT.

The chain couples TRBV6-1 to TRBJ2-2; D tentatively fits TRBD1 or TRBD2 (5 bases each). V dropped 6 bases and J dropped 6 bases, with 14 bases sitting between them. The V gene's germline CDR1 is MNHNS and CDR2 SASEGT. The CDR3 is 14 residues long. This CDR3 is CASSRDHNAGELFF. The DNA of the CDR3 is TGTGCCAGCAGCAGGGACCATAACGCCGGGGAGCTGTTTTTT.